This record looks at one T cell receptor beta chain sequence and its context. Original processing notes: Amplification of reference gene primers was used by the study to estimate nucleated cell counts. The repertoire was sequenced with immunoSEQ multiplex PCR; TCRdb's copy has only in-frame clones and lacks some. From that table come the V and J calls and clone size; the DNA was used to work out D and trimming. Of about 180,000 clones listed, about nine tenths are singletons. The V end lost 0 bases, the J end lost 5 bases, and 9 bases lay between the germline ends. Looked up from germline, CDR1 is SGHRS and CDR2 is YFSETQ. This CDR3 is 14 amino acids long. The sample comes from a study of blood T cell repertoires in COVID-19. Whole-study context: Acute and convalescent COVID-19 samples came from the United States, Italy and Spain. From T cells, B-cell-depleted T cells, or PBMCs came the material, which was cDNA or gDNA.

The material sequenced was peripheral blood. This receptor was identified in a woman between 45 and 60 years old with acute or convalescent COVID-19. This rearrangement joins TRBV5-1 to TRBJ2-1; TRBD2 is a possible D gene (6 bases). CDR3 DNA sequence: TGCGCCAGCAGCTTGGGGGTAGCGGACAATGAGCAGTTCTTC. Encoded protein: CASSLGVADNEQFF.